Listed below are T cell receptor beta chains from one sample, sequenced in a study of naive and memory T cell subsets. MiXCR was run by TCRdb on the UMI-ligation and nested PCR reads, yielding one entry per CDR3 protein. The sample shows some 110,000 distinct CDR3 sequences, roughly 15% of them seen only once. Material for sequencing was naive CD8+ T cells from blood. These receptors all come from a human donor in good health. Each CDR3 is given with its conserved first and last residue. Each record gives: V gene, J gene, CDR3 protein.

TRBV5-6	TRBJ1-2	CASSSRGYGYTF
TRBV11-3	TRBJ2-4	CASMADKNIQYF
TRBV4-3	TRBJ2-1	CASSQVVLGGNEQFF
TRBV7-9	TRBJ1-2	CASSLAGSNYGYTF
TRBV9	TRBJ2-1	CASSGAGIAGVYNEQFF
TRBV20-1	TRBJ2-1	CSAREFSGGEQFF
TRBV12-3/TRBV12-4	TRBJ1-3	CASSLTGNTIYF
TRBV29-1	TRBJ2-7	CSVRWDKGHEQYF
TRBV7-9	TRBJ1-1	CASSFSGQGTPNTEAFF
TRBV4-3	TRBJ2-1	CASSQGQGENNEQFF
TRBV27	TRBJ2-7	CASSHRASYEQYF
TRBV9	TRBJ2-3	CASSTVHRDSNTDTQYF
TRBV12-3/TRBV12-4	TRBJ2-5	CASSVGSAGYQETQYF
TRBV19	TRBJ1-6	CASSIWGMNSPLHF
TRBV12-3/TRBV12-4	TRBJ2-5	CASSIWSDKETQYF
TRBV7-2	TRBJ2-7	CASSDPGLADHEQYF
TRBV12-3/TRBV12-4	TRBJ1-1	CASEQAYEVAFF
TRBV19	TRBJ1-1	CASTKNTEAFF
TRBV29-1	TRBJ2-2	CSVELASGVGELFF
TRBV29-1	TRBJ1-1	CSGGGTEAFF
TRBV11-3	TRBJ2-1	CASSSGLAGSDEQFF
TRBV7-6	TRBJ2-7	CASSEEVYYEQYF
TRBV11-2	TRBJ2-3	CASSLYSGLRTDTQYF
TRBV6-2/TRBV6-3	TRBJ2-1	CASSSWSFYNEQFF
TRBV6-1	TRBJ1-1	CASGIGGTEAFF
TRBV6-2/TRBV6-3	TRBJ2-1	CASRDYNEQFF
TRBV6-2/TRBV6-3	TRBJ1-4	CASSRGDEKLFF
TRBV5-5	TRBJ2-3	CASSLGRGRTDTQYF
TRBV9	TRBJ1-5	CASSVGGGVGQPQHF
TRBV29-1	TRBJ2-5	CSAMGSPGQTQYF
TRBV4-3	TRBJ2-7	CASSQDAAPTYEQYF
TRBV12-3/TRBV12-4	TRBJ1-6	CASTLGLGVGSPLHF
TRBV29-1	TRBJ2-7	CSVGGVQGSGEQYF